The next 21 T cell receptor beta chains were all read from a single sample in a study of blood T cell repertoires in COVID-19. TCRdb's copy holds only in-frame clones and misses some; the assay was immunoSEQ multiplex PCR. This sample has about 26,000 clones, with 92% found just once. The sequencing input was peripheral blood. These receptors all come from a human donor in a cohort sampled during active COVID-19.

This clone was observed a single time. The chain has TRBV5-1 and TRBJ2-5, with D possibly matching TRBD1 (7 bases). Germline V gene sequence: CDR1 SGHRS, CDR2 YFSETQ. This CDR3 contains 16 residues. Trimming took off 0 bases at V and 2 bases at J, with 14 bases between the two ends. CDR3 residues: CASSLGSAGGQETQYF. In DNA form, the CDR3 reads TGCGCCAGCAGCTTGGGTAGCGCAGGGGGGCAAGAGACCCAGTACTTC. The whole variable domain, filled in from reference TRBV5-1 and TRBJ2-5, reads KAGVTQTPRYLIKTRGQQVTLSCSPISGHRSVSWYQQTPGQGLQFLFEYFSETQRNKGNFPGRFSGRQFSNSRSEMNVSTLELGDSALYLCASSLGSAGGQETQYFGPGTRLLVL.

This chain links TRBV3-1 (or the pseudogene TRBV3-2) with TRBJ2-5; 9 bases line up with TRBD2. J was trimmed by 5 bases and V by 1 base; bases with no gene match: 8. The CDR3 loop spans 16 amino acids. Germline CDR1 reads LGHDT; CDR2 reads YNNKEL (reference sequence). The CDR3 coding sequence is TGTGCCAGCAGCCAAGTTGGCGGGGGGGCCCTGGAGACCCAGTACTTC. Translated: CASSQVGGGALETQYF.

The chain recombines TRBV3-1 (or the pseudogene TRBV3-2) with TRBJ1-1; TRBD1 matches 7 bases. Germline V gene sequence: CDR1 LGHDT, CDR2 YNNKEL (reference sequence). V trimming: 5 bases; J trimming: 6 bases; junction bases outside the gene matches: 3. This CDR3 contains 12 residues. The CDR3 DNA follows: TGTGCCAGCAGCTATCAGGGGGCTGAAGCTTTCTTT. Encoded protein: CASSYQGAEAFF.

The chain recombines TRBV10-2 with TRBJ2-1, with TRBD2 identical over 11 bases. The CDR3 loop spans 13 amino acids. From germline, CDR1 is WSHSY and CDR2 SAAADI. Germline trimming cut 7 bases from V and 6 bases from J; bases unmatched to any gene: 2. In nucleotides, the CDR3 is TGCGCCAGCACCGGGACTAGCGGCAATGAGCAGTTCTTC. The encoded protein is CASTGTSGNEQFF.

This clone was detected once. The genes are TRBV9 and TRBJ2-1, with D perhaps matching TRBD1 (6 bases). Trimming removed 3 bases at V and 3 bases at J, with 10 bases between. CDR1 SGDLS and CDR2 YYNGEE come from the germline V gene. The length of the CDR3 is 14 residues. The CDR3 here is CASSGMDSYNEQFF. The CDR3 DNA is TGTGCCAGCAGCGGAATGGACAGCTACAATGAGCAGTTCTTC.

The V call is TRBV2, the J call TRBJ2-3; TRBD2 matches 11 bases. The junction had 13 bases not matched to a gene; V was cut back by 7 bases and J by 4 bases. Germline V gives CDR1 SNHLY, CDR2 FYNNEI. CDR3 length: 17 amino acids. For the CDR3, the DNA is TGTGCCAGCACACAGGGATATAGCGGGGGGGTTTCAGATACGCAGTATTTT. Translated, it gives CASTQGYSGGVSDTQYF. Together with reference TRBV2 and TRBJ2-3, the CDR3 gives the full variable domain: EPEVTQTPSHQVTQMGQEVILRCVPISNHLYFYWYRQILGQKVEFLVSFYNNEISEKSEIFDDQFSVERPDGSNFTLKIRSTKLEDSAMYFCASTQGYSGGVSDTQYFGPGTRLTVL.

The chain couples TRBV6-5 to TRBJ1-4; D gene uncertain. V was trimmed by 0 bases and J by 8 bases, leaving 10 bases between them. This CDR3 comprises 14 residues. Germline assignment: CDR1 MNHEY and CDR2 SVGAGI. The CDR3 DNA sequence: TGTGCCAGCAGTTACTCGGGAGGAGGAGAAAAACTGTTTTTT. Translated, it gives CASSYSGGGEKLFF.

The chain links TRBV5-1 to TRBJ2-1, with D possibly TRBD2 on 6 matching bases. From germline, CDR1 is SGHRS and CDR2 YFSETQ. There are 16 residues in the CDR3. With 2 bases removed from V and 4 bases from J, the gap between germline ends came to 16 bases. The CDR3 bases are TGCGCCAGCAGCTTCGGGGGAACGGCCAGATACAATGAGCAGTTCTTC. This encodes CASSFGGTARYNEQFF.

This clone was found once. The V and J genes are TRBV9 and TRBJ2-6; perhaps TRBD1 as D (5 bases). The CDR3 length is 16 residues. The germline V and J ends were trimmed by 3 bases and 0 bases, with 10 bases remaining between them. CDR1 and CDR2 from the germline V gene are SGDLS and YYNGEE. In DNA, the CDR3 is TGTGCCAGCAGCGGACGCACAGGCTCTGGGGCCAACGTCCTGACTTTC. It specifies CASSGRTGSGANVLTF.

This chain joins TRBV3-1 (or the pseudogene TRBV3-2) and TRBJ1-2, with a possible D match to TRBD1 (5 bases). Germline values: CDR1 LGHDT, CDR2 YNNKEL (reference sequence). The CDR3 consists of 13 residues. V dropped 4 bases and J dropped 4 bases, with 10 bases sitting between them. Written as DNA, the CDR3 is TGTGCCAGCAGCCTCGACAGACTCTATGGCTACACCTTC. It yields the protein CASSLDRLYGYTF.

The genes are TRBV9 and TRBJ1-6, with D possibly being TRBD1 (5 bases). This CDR3 spans 15 amino acids. The ends were cut back, 3 bases at V and 8 bases at J, with 15 bases in the middle. Germline V gene lookup returns CDR1 SGDLS and CDR2 YYNGEE. The CDR3 reads CASSDRDSIHSPLHF. Written as DNA, the CDR3 is TGTGCCAGCAGCGACCGGGACTCTATCCATTCACCCCTCCACTTT.

J is TRBJ2-1 and V is TRBV2; the D gene is possibly TRBD1 (5 bases). The CDR3 extends over 17 amino acids. Germline CDR1 reads SNHLY; CDR2 reads FYNNEI. Between the trimmed V and J ends, which lost 9 bases and 1 base, there was a span of 22 bases. The CDR3 DNA follows: TGTGCCAGTGTGCGTACAACAGGCTATGGTTCCTACAATGAGCAGTTCTTC. Translation gives CASVRTTGYGSYNEQFF. The full variable domain, rest sourced from reference TRBV2 and TRBJ2-1, is EPEVTQTPSHQVTQMGQEVILRCVPISNHLYFYWYRQILGQKVEFLVSFYNNEISEKSEIFDDQFSVERPDGSNFTLKIRSTKLEDSAMYFCASVRTTGYGSYNEQFFGPGTRLTVL.

The chain uses TRBV2 and TRBJ2-5, with 13 bases fitting TRBD2. Germline loops: CDR1 SNHLY, CDR2 FYNNEI. This CDR3 has 17 residues. With 5 bases clipped from V and 2 bases from J, the junction kept 8 bases outside the gene matches. CDR3 amino acids: CASSPEGLAGTQETQYF. Written as DNA, the CDR3 is TGTGCCAGCAGTCCCGAGGGACTAGCGGGGACACAAGAGACCCAGTACTTC.

The chain uses TRBV27 and TRBJ2-7, with 7 bases identical to TRBD2. This CDR3 comprises 15 residues. V was clipped by 6 bases and J by 1 base; unmatched bases: 9. Per germline, CDR1 MNHEY and CDR2 SMNVEV (reference sequence). CDR3: CASSLKRDRSYEQYF. Here the CDR3 DNA reads TGTGCCAGCAGCCTGAAGCGGGACCGGTCCTACGAGCAGTACTTC.

The sample holds one count of this clone. The chain recombines TRBV12-3 or TRBV12-4 with TRBJ2-1; 7 bases agree with TRBD2. The CDR3 sequence is 13 residues long. Losses at the gene ends were 6 bases for V and 4 bases for J; bases not matched to a gene: 3. CDR3 DNA: TGTGCCAGCAGCCCCGGGGGGTACAATGAGCAGTTCTTC. Protein sequence: CASSPGGYNEQFF.

The chain couples TRBV27 to TRBJ2-3; 9 bases match TRBD1. With V trimmed by 5 bases and J by 5 bases, 11 bases remained unmatched. Germline V gives CDR1 MNHEY, CDR2 SMNVEV (reference sequence). The CDR3 has 16 residues. DNA of the CDR3: TGTGCCAGCAGTCCCGACAGGGGGTGGGTGAAAGATACGCAGTATTTT. This sequence encodes CASSPDRGWVKDTQYF.

V is TRBV4-1 and J is TRBJ2-7; perhaps TRBD1 as D (6 bases). The CDR3 is made up of 15 amino acids. Looked up from germline, CDR1 is MGHRA and CDR2 is YSYEKL. Trimming stripped 2 bases from V and 4 bases from J, with 15 bases between. The CDR3 region is CASSQIPTGMYEQYF. The CDR3 region has the DNA TGCGCCAGCAGCCAAATACCGACAGGCATGTACGAGCAGTACTTC.

V gene TRBV4-2 combines with J gene TRBJ1-2; D unclear. V was cut by 7 bases and J by 3 bases, with 18 bases left in between. The CDR3 consists of 15 residues. The germline V gene has CDR1 LGHNA and CDR2 YNFKEQ. CDR3 residues: CASNNKDTHYYGYTF. Here the CDR3 DNA reads TGTGCCAGCAACAACAAAGACACTCACTACTATGGCTACACCTTC.

In this sample, this clone turned up once. The genes are TRBV23-1 and TRBJ1-5, with a weak D call TRBD1 (5 bases). TRBV23-1 is flagged as an ORF with uncertain function. This CDR3 is built from 14 residues. V was pared by 8 bases and J by 0 bases, with 11 bases between. The CDR3 region is CASGREHSNQPQHF. In DNA, the CDR3 is TGCGCCAGCGGCAGGGAACATAGCAATCAGCCCCAGCATTTT.

V and J are TRBV6-5 and TRBJ1-1, with D possibly being TRBD1 (5 bases). The ends were cut back, 4 bases at V and 1 base at J, with 13 bases in the middle. Germline V CDR1 and CDR2: MNHEY, SVGAGI. The CDR3 length is 15 residues. DNA for the CDR3: TGTGCCAGCAGTTCTACAGGACGGCCGAACACTGAAGCTTTCTTT. Its translation: CASSSTGRPNTEAFF.

The J gene is TRBJ2-3, the V gene TRBV10-1, with unresolved D. V lost 3 bases to trimming and J lost 0 bases, with 7 bases between them. Germline V gene lookup returns CDR1 WNHNN and CDR2 SYGVQD (reference sequence). CDR3 length: 14 amino acids. The CDR3: CASSDQASTDTQYF. CDR3 DNA: TGCGCCAGCAGTGACCAGGCTAGCACAGATACGCAGTATTTT.